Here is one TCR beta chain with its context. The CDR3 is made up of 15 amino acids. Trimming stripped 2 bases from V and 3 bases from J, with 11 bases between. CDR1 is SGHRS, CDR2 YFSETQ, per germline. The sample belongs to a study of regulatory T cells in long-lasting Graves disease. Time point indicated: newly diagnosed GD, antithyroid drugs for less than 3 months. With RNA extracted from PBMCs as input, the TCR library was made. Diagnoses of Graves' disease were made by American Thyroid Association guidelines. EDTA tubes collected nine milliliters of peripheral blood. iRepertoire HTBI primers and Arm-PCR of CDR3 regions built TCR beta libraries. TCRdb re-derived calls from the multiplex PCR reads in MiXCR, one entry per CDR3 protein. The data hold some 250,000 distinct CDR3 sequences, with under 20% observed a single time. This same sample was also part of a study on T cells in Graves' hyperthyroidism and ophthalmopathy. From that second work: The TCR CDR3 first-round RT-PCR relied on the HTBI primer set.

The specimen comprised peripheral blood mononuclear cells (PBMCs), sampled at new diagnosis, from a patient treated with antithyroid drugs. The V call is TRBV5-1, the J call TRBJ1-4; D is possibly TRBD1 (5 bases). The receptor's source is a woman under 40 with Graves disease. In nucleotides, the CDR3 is TGCGCCAGCAGCTTTATGGGGCCTGCTAATGAAAAACTGTTTTTT. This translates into CASSFMGPANEKLFF.